This T cell receptor (beta chain) was identified in a study of T cells after yellow fever vaccination. Across the study: In the case of low-cell-number fractions, SMART-Seq v4 Ultra Low Input was used for preparation.

Study-level points and caveats: The bulk population could contribute abundant contaminating clonotypes to FACS-sorted repertoires. Reappearing after the booster were most of the clones from primary vaccination (roughly 96% CD4, approximately 88% CD8).

This clonotype has just a few counts. The antigen remains undetermined. Using its own MiXCR run on the 5' RACE reads, TCRdb lists one record per CDR3 protein. The table lists approximately 610,000 distinct CDR3 sequences, 17% of them singletons. The CDR3 contains 18 residues. Germline CDR1 reads SGHRS; CDR2 reads YFSETQ. V was clipped by 5 bases and J by 6 bases; unmatched bases: 19. This chain links TRBV5-1 with TRBJ1-1; 10 bases align to TRBD1. The TCR was taken from a man younger than 35 who received the YFV17D yellow fever vaccine. Sequencing used PBMCs, obtained 5 days after the first yellow fever vaccination. CDR3 loop: CASSSSIGTGVGWSEAFF. The CDR3 nucleotides read TGCGCCAGCAGTTCCTCTATTGGGACAGGGGTCGGTTGGTCTGAAGCTTTCTTT. The variable domain in full, with the rest retrieved from reference TRBV5-1 and TRBJ1-1, is KAGVTQTPRYLIKTRGQQVTLSCSPISGHRSVSWYQQTPGQGLQFLFEYFSETQRNKGNFPGRFSGRQFSNSRSEMNVSTLELGDSALYLCASSSSIGTGVGWSEAFFGQGTRLTVV.